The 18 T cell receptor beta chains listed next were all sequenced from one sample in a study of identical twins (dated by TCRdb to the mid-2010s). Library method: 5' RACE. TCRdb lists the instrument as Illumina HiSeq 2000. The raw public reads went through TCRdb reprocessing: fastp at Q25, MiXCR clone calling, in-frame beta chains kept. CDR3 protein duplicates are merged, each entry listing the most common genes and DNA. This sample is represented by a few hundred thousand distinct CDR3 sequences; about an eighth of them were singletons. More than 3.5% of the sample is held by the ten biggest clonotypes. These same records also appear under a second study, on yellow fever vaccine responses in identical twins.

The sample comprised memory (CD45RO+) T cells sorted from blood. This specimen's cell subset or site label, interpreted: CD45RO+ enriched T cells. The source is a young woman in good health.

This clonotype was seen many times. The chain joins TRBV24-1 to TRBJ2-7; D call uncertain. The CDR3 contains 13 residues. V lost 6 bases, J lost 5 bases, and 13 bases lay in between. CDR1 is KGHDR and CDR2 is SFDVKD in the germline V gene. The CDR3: CATSSENGDEQYF. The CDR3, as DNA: TGTGCCACCAGTTCCGAAAACGGTGACGAGCAGTACTTC.

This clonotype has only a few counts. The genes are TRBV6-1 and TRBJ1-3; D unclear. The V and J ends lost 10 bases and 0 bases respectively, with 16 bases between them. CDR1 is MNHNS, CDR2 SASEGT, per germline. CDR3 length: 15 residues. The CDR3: CATLPGGASGNTIYF. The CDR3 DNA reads TGTGCCACCCTCCCCGGCGGAGCCTCTGGAAACACCATATATTTT.

The CDR3 loop is CASCPHQAGGYTF. In nucleotides, the CDR3 is TGTGCCAGCTGCCCCCACCAGGCGGGAGGCTACACCTTC. The chain combines TRBV28 with TRBJ1-2; D is uncertain. The germline V gene encodes CDR1 MDHEN and CDR2 SYDVKM. V was pared by 8 bases and J by 8 bases, with 18 bases between. This CDR3 region has 13 residues.

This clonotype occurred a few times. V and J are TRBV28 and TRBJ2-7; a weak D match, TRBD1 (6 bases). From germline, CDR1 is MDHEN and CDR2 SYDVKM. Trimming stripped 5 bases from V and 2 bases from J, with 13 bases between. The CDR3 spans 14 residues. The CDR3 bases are TGTGCCAGCAGTCCGGACAGTCGTACCTACGAGCAGTACTTC. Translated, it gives CASSPDSRTYEQYF.

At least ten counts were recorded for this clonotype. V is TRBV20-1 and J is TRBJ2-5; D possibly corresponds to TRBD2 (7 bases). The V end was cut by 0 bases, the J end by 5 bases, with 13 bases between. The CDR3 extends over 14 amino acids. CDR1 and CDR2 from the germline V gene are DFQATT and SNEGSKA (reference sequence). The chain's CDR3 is CSARDPGGRETQYF. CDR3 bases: TGCAGTGCTAGAGATCCGGGGGGCAGGGAGACCCAGTACTTC.

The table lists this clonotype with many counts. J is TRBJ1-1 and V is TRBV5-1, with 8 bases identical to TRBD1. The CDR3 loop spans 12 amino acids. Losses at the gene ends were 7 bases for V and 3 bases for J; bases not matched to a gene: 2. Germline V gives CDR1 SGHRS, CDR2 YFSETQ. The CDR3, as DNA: TGCGCCAGCGGGACAGGCTACACTGAAGCTTTCTTT. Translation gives CASGTGYTEAFF.

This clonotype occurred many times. The chain's CDR3 is CSVRRQSNTGELFF. CDR3 bases: TGCAGCGTCCGGCGACAGTCGAACACCGGGGAGCTGTTTTTT. The chain employs TRBV29-1 and TRBJ2-2, with a possible D match to TRBD1 (5 bases). Germline V CDR1 and CDR2: SQVTM, ANQGSEA. Trimming left V 6 bases short and J 0 bases short, with 11 bases between. The CDR3 loop spans 14 amino acids.

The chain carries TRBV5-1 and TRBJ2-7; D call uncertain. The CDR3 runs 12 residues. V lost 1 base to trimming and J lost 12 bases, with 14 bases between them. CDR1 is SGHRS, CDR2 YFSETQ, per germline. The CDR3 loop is CASSLNSQARYF. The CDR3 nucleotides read TGCGCCAGCAGCTTGAATTCCCAGGCTAGGTACTTC. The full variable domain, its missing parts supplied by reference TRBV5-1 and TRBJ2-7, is KAGVTQTPRYLIKTRGQQVTLSCSPISGHRSVSWYQQTPGQGLQFLFEYFSETQRNKGNFPGRFSGRQFSNSRSEMNVSTLELGDSALYLCASSLNSQARYFGPGTRLTVT.

The CDR3, as DNA: TGCAGTGCTAGAGCAGACAGGGGGGTAGGAAACACCATATATTTT. Protein product: CSARADRGVGNTIYF. The chain carries TRBV20-1 and TRBJ1-3, with 9 bases identical to TRBD1. The CDR3 consists of 15 residues. The J segment lost 4 bases and the V segment lost 1 base, leaving 5 bases of the junction unmatched. Germline V gene data show CDR1 as DFQATT and CDR2 as SNEGSKA (reference sequence).

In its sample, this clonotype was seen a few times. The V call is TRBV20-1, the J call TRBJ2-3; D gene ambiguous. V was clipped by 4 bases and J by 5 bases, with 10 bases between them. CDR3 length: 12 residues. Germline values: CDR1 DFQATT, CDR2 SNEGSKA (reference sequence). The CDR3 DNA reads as TGCAGTGCTACCTCGGATGAAGATACGCAGTATTTT. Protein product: CSATSDEDTQYF.

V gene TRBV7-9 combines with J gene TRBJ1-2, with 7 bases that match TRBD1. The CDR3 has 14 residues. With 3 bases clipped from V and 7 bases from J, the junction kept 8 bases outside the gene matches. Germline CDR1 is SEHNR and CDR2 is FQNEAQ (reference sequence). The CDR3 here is CASSLEQGLPGYTF. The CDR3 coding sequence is TGTGCCAGCAGCTTGGAACAGGGGTTACCTGGCTACACCTTC.

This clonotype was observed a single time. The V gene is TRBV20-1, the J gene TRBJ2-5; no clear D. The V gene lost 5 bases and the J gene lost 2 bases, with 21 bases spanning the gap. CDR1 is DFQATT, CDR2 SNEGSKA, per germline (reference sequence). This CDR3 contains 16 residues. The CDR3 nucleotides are TGCAGTGCTCTTGACTGGACCGCAAGTCGACAAGAGACCCAGTACTTC. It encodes CSALDWTASRQETQYF.

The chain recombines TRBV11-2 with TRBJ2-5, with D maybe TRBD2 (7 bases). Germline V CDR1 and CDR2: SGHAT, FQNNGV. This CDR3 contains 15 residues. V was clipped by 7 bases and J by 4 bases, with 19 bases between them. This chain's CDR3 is CASNVGGPIVETQYF. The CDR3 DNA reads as TGTGCCAGCAATGTGGGGGGGCCGATCGTAGAGACCCAGTACTTC. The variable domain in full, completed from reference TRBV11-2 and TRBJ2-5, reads EAGVAQSPRYKIIEKRQSVAFWCNPISGHATLYWYQQILGQGPKLLIQFQNNGVVDDSQLPKDRFSAERLKGVDSTLKIQPAKLEDSAVYLCASNVGGPIVETQYFGPGTRLLVL.

The chain's CDR3 is CSARDQGLYGYTF. CDR3 DNA: TGCAGTGCTAGAGATCAGGGGCTCTATGGCTACACCTTC. The chain combines TRBV20-1 with TRBJ1-2; perhaps TRBD1 as D (6 bases). Germline V gene data show CDR1 as DFQATT and CDR2 as SNEGSKA (reference sequence). Trimming stripped 0 bases from V and 4 bases from J, with 9 bases between. The length of the CDR3 is 13 residues.

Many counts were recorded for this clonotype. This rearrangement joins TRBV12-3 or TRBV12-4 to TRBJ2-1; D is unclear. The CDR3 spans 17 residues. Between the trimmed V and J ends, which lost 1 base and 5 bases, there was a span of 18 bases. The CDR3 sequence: CASSLGEFRRPNNEQFF. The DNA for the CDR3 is TGTGCCAGCAGTTTAGGGGAATTCCGTCGTCCAAACAATGAGCAGTTCTTC.

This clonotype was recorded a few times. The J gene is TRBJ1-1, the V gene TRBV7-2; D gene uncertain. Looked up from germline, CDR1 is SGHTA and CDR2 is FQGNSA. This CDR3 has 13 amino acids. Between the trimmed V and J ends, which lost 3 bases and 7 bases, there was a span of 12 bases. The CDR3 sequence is CASSFQFEGEAFF. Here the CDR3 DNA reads TGTGCCAGCAGCTTTCAGTTCGAGGGTGAAGCTTTCTTT.

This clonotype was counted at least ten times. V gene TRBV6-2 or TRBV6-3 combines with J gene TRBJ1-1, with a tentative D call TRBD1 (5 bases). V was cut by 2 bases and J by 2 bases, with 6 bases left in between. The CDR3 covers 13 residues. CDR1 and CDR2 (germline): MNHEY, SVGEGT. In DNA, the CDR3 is TGTGCCAGCAGTTACCGGGACAACACTGAAGCTTTCTTT. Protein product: CASSYRDNTEAFF.

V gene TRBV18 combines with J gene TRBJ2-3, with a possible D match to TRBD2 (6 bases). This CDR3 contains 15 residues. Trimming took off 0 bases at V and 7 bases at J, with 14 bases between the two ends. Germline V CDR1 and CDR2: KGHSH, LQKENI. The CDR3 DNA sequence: TGTGCCAGCTCACCACCGGAAGCTAGCGACTATACGCAGTATTTT. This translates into CASSPPEASDYTQYF.